The 4 T cell receptor beta chains presented below share a single source sample, sequenced in a study of blood T cell repertoires in COVID-19. Sequenced by immunoSEQ multiplex PCR; TCRdb stores in-frame clones only, minus some. The repertoire includes about 250,000 clones, approximately 90% of them detected once, and around 6.6% sits in the top ten. The sample was peripheral blood. Receptor source: a woman in her twenties or thirties with COVID-19, enrolled during active disease.

The rearrangement uses TRBV1 and TRBJ2-3; the table gives TRBD2 as D, unverified against the DNA. TRBV1 is flagged as a pseudogene. The CDR3 contains 17 residues. CDR3 region: CTSSQDGGGAPTDTQYF. The CDR3 DNA is TGCACCAGCAGCCAAGATGGCGGCGGGGCTCCTACAGATACGCAGTATTTT.

This clone was detected a few times. The J gene is TRBJ1-4, the V gene TRBV4-2; no definite D call. Germline V gene data show CDR1 as LGHNA and CDR2 as YNFKEQ. The length of the CDR3 is 14 residues. V lost 0 bases and J 11 bases, leaving 13 bases between the germline ends. CDR3 protein: CASSQDKMQRKLFF. In DNA form, the CDR3 reads TGTGCCAGCAGCCAAGATAAGATGCAGCGCAAACTGTTTTTT.

The V call is TRBV5-7, the J call TRBJ2-7, with TRBD1 matching 7 bases. TRBV5-7 is known as an ORF, though its function is uncertain. The CDR3 is made up of 13 amino acids. V shed 5 bases, J shed 2 bases, and the junction held 4 bases outside the gene matches. The CDR3 here is CASSSGQPYEQYV. CDR3 DNA: TGTGCCAGCAGTTCGGGACAGCCCTACGAGCAGTACGTC.

This chain connects TRBV11-2 to TRBJ1-3, with 7 bases fitting TRBD1. Germline trimming cut 0 bases from V and 4 bases from J; bases unmatched to any gene: 6. Germline CDR1 reads SGHAT; CDR2 reads FQNNGV. This CDR3 spans 16 amino acids. The CDR3 here is CASSLDLAGGGNTIYF. Written as DNA, the CDR3 is TGTGCCAGCAGCTTAGATCTGGCAGGGGGAGGAAACACCATATATTTT.